The T cell receptor beta chain described here comes from a study of T cell repertoires in cytomegalovirus infection. Study as a whole: Indications came from public TCR beta signatures; they pointed to CMV infection and to a matching HLA type.

Study-wide results and caveats: It was HLA-C-restricted CMV-specific TCR beta clonotypes that dominated the response ex vivo. Frequencies of public TCR beta families were cumulated, and this identified carriers of CMV plus the relevant HLA.

TCRdb itself ran the reads through MiXCR, one entry per CDR3 protein. Of about 310,000 distinct CDR3 sequences listed, 17% were seen once; the top ten hold 12%. Worth noting for this clonotype: As yet, its antigen is unknown.

Germline CDR1 and CDR2: MDHEN and SYDVKM. This CDR3 region has 12 residues. Trimming stripped 6 bases from V and 4 bases from J, with 7 bases between. The source of this sequence is a human donor in good health (CMV status not recorded). Some clones in this sample may be carry-over from other donors' samples. The sequenced material came from PBMCs. The rearrangement joins TRBV28 to TRBJ1-3; unclear D gene. The chain's CDR3 is CASRVDGNTIYF. The DNA of the CDR3 is TGTGCCAGCAGGGTGGACGGAAACACCATATATTTT. Complete variable domain (other parts from reference TRBV28 and TRBJ1-3): DVKVTQSSRYLVKRTGEKVFLECVQDMDHENMFWYRQDPGLGLRLIYFSYDVKMKEKGDIPEGYSVSREKKERFSLILESASTNQTSMYLCASRVDGNTIYFGEGSWLTVV.